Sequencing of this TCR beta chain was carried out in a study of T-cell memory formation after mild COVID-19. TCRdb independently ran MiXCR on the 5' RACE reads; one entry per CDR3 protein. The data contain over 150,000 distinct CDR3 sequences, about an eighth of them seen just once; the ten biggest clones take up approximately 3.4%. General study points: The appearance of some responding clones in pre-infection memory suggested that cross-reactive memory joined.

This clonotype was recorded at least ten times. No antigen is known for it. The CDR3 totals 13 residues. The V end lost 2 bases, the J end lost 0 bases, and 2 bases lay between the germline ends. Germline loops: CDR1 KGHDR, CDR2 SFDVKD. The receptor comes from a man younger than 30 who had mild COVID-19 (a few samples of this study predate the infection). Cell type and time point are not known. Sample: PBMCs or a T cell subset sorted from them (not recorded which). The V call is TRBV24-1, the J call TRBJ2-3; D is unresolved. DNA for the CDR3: TGTGCCACCAGTGATTACAGCACAGATACGCAGTATTTT. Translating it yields CATSDYSTDTQYF.